This T cell receptor (beta chain) came from a study of beta chain features in type 1 diabetes. Study-wide results and limits: Possible PCR preference for shorter templates applied equally to patients and controls. Reduced insertions and increased deletions marked VDJ junctions in type 1 diabetes patients. In all four CD4+ subsets, TCRB CDR3 length was significantly, moderately reduced in type 1 diabetes.

The length of the CDR3 is 14 residues. Germline trimming cut 4 bases from V and 1 base from J; bases unmatched to any gene: 4. Germline V gene data show CDR1 as SGHDT and CDR2 as YYEEEE. Investigators reverse transcribed all isolated RNA, so they sequenced expressed TCRB transcripts. TCRdb's table, derived via immunoSEQ multiplex PCR, lists solely in-frame clones and lacks some. The sample lists about 410,000 clones; around 14% were seen once. As for this clone: Its antigen is not identified.

Purities over 95% were achieved in all sorted populations. The receptor was derived from a man aged 25-45 years in good health. The sample consisted of naive CD4+ T cells from blood. The V gene is TRBV5-6, the J gene TRBJ1-1; 7 positions agree with TRBD1. CDR3 nucleotides: TGTGCCAGCAGCCGCTACAGGGGGAACACTGAAGCTTTCTTT. It specifies CASSRYRGNTEAFF. Using reference TRBV5-6 and TRBJ1-1 for the parts outside the CDR3, the full variable domain is DAGVTQSPTHLIKTRGQQVTLRCSPKSGHDTVSWYQQALGQGPQFIFQYYEEEERQRGNFPDRFSGHQFPNYSSELNVNALLLGDSALYLCASSRYRGNTEAFFGQGTRLTVV.